This T cell receptor beta chain was retrieved from a study of cytomegalovirus exposure and HLA in healthy donors. The study, taken as a whole, reports: Later analysis identified a missense DCLRE1C variant that was linked to TCR beta V- and J-gene trimming. What a later analysis showed was that several of the most significant clusters appeared linked to common viral pathogens.

Worth noting for this clone: The antigen is not known.

Trimming took 6 bases from V and 3 from J; bases not matched to a gene: 6. CDR3 length: 15 amino acids. Germline values: CDR1 MRHNA, CDR2 SNTAGT. With 60 Vbeta and 13 Jbeta primers, the PCR was carried out. Measured with immunoSEQ multiplex PCR; TCRdb has only the in-frame clones, and not every one. Of more than 80,000 clones in the sample, around 79% are singletons; the top ten hold under 3.5%. The source of this sequence is a female donor in good health and CMV-seropositive. The chain couples TRBV6-4 to TRBJ1-4, with TRBD1 matching 8 bases. The source material was PBMCs. CDR3 in amino acids: CASRPFRGPNEKLFF. Here the CDR3 DNA reads TGTGCCAGCAGGCCTTTCAGGGGGCCTAATGAAAAACTGTTTTTT.